Following are 30 T cell receptor beta chains from one sample sequenced in a study of T cells after yellow fever vaccination. TCRdb processed the 5' RACE reads anew with MiXCR; each CDR3 protein has one entry. Altogether approximately 300,000 distinct CDR3 sequences are present, about 11% being singletons, with the ten largest covering about 3%. Sequenced here: CD4+ T cells sorted from PBMCs, sampled 45 days after the yellow fever booster vaccination. These receptors were collected from a man between 18 and 35 years old who received the YFV17D yellow fever vaccine.

This clonotype was recorded a few times. The rearrangement links TRBV12-3 or TRBV12-4 to TRBJ1-2; D gene unclear. CDR3 length: 13 residues. V shed 2 bases and J shed 9 bases, with 13 bases lying between them. CDR3 in DNA: TGTGCCAGCAGTTTAAGGGCAGGAGGGAGCTACACCTTC. It encodes CASSLRAGGSYTF.

In this sample, this clonotype turned up a few times. The germline gene is not matched at one end of the junction; a read error may be the cause. The V gene is TRBV7-7, the J gene TRBJ2-1, with D perhaps TRBD2 (6 bases). Germline loops: CDR1 SSHAT, CDR2 FNYEAQ (reference sequence). The CDR3 covers 19 residues. The CDR3 loop is CASSLARDRGTKSYNEQFF. The CDR3 DNA reads TGTGCTAGCAGCTTAGCGCGGGATCGCGGGACCAAGTCCTACAATGAGCAGTTCTTC.

The CDR3 DNA is TGCGCCAGCAGCCAGGTCCCGGGACAGGGGGTGAGAGGCTATGGCTACACCTTC. It translates to CASSQVPGQGVRGYGYTF. The chain has TRBV4-1 and TRBJ1-2, with 11 bases lining up with TRBD1. Trimming removed 3 bases from V and 4 bases from J; junction bases left unmatched: 13. The V gene's germline CDR1 is MGHRA and CDR2 YSYEKL. The CDR3 sequence is 18 residues long.

This clonotype came up a few times. V gene TRBV20-1 combines with J gene TRBJ2-5, with TRBD2 as a possible D gene (7 bases). Trimming pared 2 bases from V and 4 bases from J, leaving 17 bases between. Germline CDR1 reads DFQATT; CDR2 reads SNEGSKA (reference sequence). This CDR3 region has 15 residues. The CDR3 region is CSARPPSGGRETQYF. In DNA form, the CDR3 reads TGCAGTGCTAGACCGCCCTCGGGGGGCCGAGAGACCCAGTACTTC.

The chain employs TRBV7-8 and TRBJ2-7; D gene unclear. Germline V gene lookup returns CDR1 SGHVS and CDR2 FQNEAQ. The CDR3 sequence is 13 residues long. Trimming took off 1 base at V and 2 bases at J, with 6 bases between the two ends. DNA of the CDR3: TGTGCCAGCAGCTTAGGCAGGCCCTACGAGCAGTACGTC. Translating gives CASSLGRPYEQYV.

This clonotype was counted between two and nine times. This sequence joins TRBV7-9 and TRBJ2-4; 7 bases are shared with TRBD1. CDR1 SEHNR and CDR2 FQNEAQ come from the germline V gene (reference sequence). With V trimmed by 1 base and J by 1 base, 4 bases remained unmatched. The CDR3 extends over 16 amino acids. This chain's CDR3 is CASSLDFRGAKNIQYF. In DNA, the CDR3 is TGTGCCAGCAGCTTAGACTTCAGGGGGGCCAAAAACATTCAGTACTTC.

This clonotype was seen a handful of times. The V gene is TRBV18, the J gene TRBJ1-4, with a weak D call TRBD1 (6 bases). Germline V gene sequence: CDR1 KGHSH, CDR2 LQKENI. With 8 bases removed from V and 0 bases from J, the gap between germline ends came to 10 bases. CDR3 length: 14 residues. The CDR3 here is CASGQKPTNEKLFF. CDR3 in DNA: TGTGCCAGCGGACAGAAACCAACTAATGAAAAACTGTTTTTT.

This clonotype was seen a handful of times. J is TRBJ1-1 and V is TRBV28; D may be TRBD1 (5 bases). This CDR3 has 14 residues. Trimming stripped 1 base from V and 10 bases from J, with 16 bases between. The germline gives CDR1 MDHEN, CDR2 SYDVKM. The CDR3 here is CASSLLGTGELAFF. CDR3 bases: TGTGCCAGCAGTTTATTGGGGACGGGGGAATTAGCTTTCTTT.

The V call is TRBV20-1, the J call TRBJ2-5; D gene unclear. Germline V gene sequence: CDR1 DFQATT, CDR2 SNEGSKA (reference sequence). The CDR3 runs 10 residues. Trimming removed 6 bases from V and 5 bases from J, with 7 bases in between. CDR3 region: CSAASETQYF. The CDR3 nucleotides are TGCAGTGCCGCCTCGGAGACCCAGTACTTC.

The chain carries TRBV11-3 and TRBJ1-3, with D unclear. The CDR3 is 14 residues long. Trimming took off 5 bases at V and 0 bases at J, with 8 bases between the two ends. Per the germline V gene, CDR1 is SGHNT and CDR2 is YENEEA. The CDR3 nucleotides read TGTGCCAGCAGCCATGGCAGCTCTGGAAACACCATATATTTT. It yields the protein CASSHGSSGNTIYF.

This clonotype was observed a few times. The chain joins TRBV20-1 to TRBJ1-2; D is perhaps TRBD1 (5 bases). The CDR3 is made up of 12 amino acids. Germline V gene lookup returns CDR1 DFQATT and CDR2 SNEGSKA (reference sequence). The germline V and J ends were trimmed by 6 bases and 0 bases, with 8 bases remaining between them. The CDR3 DNA follows: TGCAGTGCCTGGGGGTCTAACTATGGCTACACCTTC. Translation gives CSAWGSNYGYTF.

This clonotype was seen ten or more times. Germline is not matched at one junction end, which may reflect a read error. The rearrangement links TRBV5-1 to TRBJ2-2; 7 positions match TRBD1. Germline lookup yields CDR1 SGHRS and CDR2 YFSETQ. The CDR3 totals 14 residues. CDR3 DNA: TGTGCCAGCAGCTTGGCAGGGGGCACCGGGGAGCTGTTTTTT. Its protein product is CASSLAGGTGELFF.

The chain couples TRBV29-1 to TRBJ2-3; TRBD1 or TRBD2 may be the D gene (6 bases each). Germline assignment: CDR1 SQVTM and CDR2 ANQGSEA. The CDR3 is 15 amino acids. V dropped 7 bases and J dropped 5 bases, with 22 bases sitting between them. CDR3 in amino acids: CSATGRQGHGDTQYF. The DNA for the CDR3 is TGCAGCGCAACGGGGAGGCAGGGGCACGGAGATACGCAGTATTTT.

This clonotype was seen more than once but under ten times. V and J are TRBV30 and TRBJ2-5; 7 bases map to TRBD2. The CDR3 spans 15 residues. Germline V gene sequence: CDR1 GTSNPN, CDR2 SVGIG (reference sequence). Trimming at V came to 0 bases and at J to 5 bases, leaving 9 bases not matched to a gene. The CDR3 DNA is TGTGCCTGGAGTGTAGGGAGCGGGGCACGGGAGACCCAGTACTTC. This gives the protein CAWSVGSGARETQYF.

This clonotype was seen a few times. The V call is TRBV6-1, the J call TRBJ1-3; D remains ambiguous. Trimming took 7 bases from V and 0 from J, leaving 10 bases between them. Germline assignment: CDR1 MNHNS and CDR2 SASEGT. The CDR3 spans 14 residues. The CDR3 nucleotides read TGTGCCAGCACAATCGACGACTCTGGAAACACCATATATTTT. It specifies CASTIDDSGNTIYF.

This clonotype was seen once. The CDR3 sequence is CASSFAGVDTQYF. CDR3 bases: TGTGCCAGCAGCTTTGCGGGGGTGGATACGCAGTATTTT. The chain carries TRBV7-2 and TRBJ2-3; 7 nucleotides agree with TRBD2. The ends lost 3 bases at V and 6 bases at J; junction bases unmatched: 3. CDR1 is SGHTA, CDR2 FQGNSA, per germline. This CDR3 is 13 amino acids long.

The chain links TRBV5-1 to TRBJ2-2; D ambiguous. The CDR3 has 15 amino acids. The germline V gene encodes CDR1 SGHRS and CDR2 YFSETQ. V was clipped by 4 bases and J by 0 bases, with 10 bases between them. Here the CDR3 reads CASSLILANTGELFF. CDR3 nucleotide sequence: TGCGCCAGCAGCCTCATCCTCGCGAACACCGGGGAGCTGTTTTTT.

This chain uses TRBV20-1 with TRBJ2-2; D remains unclear. V shed 3 bases and J shed 6 bases, with 8 bases lying between them. Germline V lookup: CDR1 DFQATT, CDR2 SNEGSKA (reference sequence). This CDR3 region has 12 residues. The CDR3 DNA follows: TGCAGTGCTAGCTCGCAGCCCGGGGAGCTGTTTTTT. It codes for CSASSQPGELFF.

DNA for the CDR3: TGTGCCAGCAGTTTAGCGAAGGGACGTGAAGCTTTCTTT. Translated, it gives CASSLAKGREAFF. The V call is TRBV12-3 or TRBV12-4, the J call TRBJ1-1; D may be TRBD1 (5 bases). This CDR3 has 13 amino acids. V was cut by 0 bases and J by 7 bases, with 9 bases left in between.

This chain connects TRBV29-1 to TRBJ1-1; D is perhaps TRBD1 (5 bases). This CDR3 spans 17 amino acids. The V gene lost 4 bases and the J gene lost 4 bases, with 25 bases spanning the gap. Germline loops: CDR1 SQVTM, CDR2 ANQGSEA. The DNA for the CDR3 is TGCAGCGTTGGGGGGGGGTCAGGGATACATGGGTCCACTGAAGCTTTCTTT. The encoded protein is CSVGGGSGIHGSTEAFF.

There are a few counts of this clonotype. The chain combines TRBV5-1 with TRBJ1-2; TRBD1 matches at 7 bases. The length of the CDR3 is 13 residues. The junction had 5 bases not matched to a gene; V was cut back by 6 bases and J by 3 bases. Per germline, CDR1 SGHRS and CDR2 YFSETQ. Here the CDR3 reads CASTSGGDYGYTF. CDR3 nucleotide sequence: TGCGCCAGCACGTCAGGGGGTGACTATGGCTACACCTTC. The variable domain in full, completed from reference TRBV5-1 and TRBJ1-2, reads KAGVTQTPRYLIKTRGQQVTLSCSPISGHRSVSWYQQTPGQGLQFLFEYFSETQRNKGNFPGRFSGRQFSNSRSEMNVSTLELGDSALYLCASTSGGDYGYTFGSGTRLTVV.

This clonotype was counted a few times. The CDR3 reads CASSLVGGMNTGELFF. The CDR3 nucleotides are TGTGCCAGCAGCTTAGTGGGGGGGATGAACACCGGGGAGCTGTTTTTT. The chain recombines TRBV7-2 with TRBJ2-2, with 7 bases aligning to TRBD2. J was trimmed by 1 base and V by 1 base; bases with no gene match: 3. Germline CDR1 SGHTA, CDR2 FQGNSA. The CDR3 consists of 16 residues.

V and J are TRBV12-3 or TRBV12-4 and TRBJ1-2; D is perhaps TRBD1 (5 bases). CDR3 length: 15 amino acids. Between the trimmed V and J ends, which lost 5 bases and 5 bases, there was a span of 18 bases. The CDR3 DNA reads TGTGCCAGCAGTCGCTCCGCGGGACGGACATATGGCTACACCTTC. Translated: CASSRSAGRTYGYTF.

This clonotype was picked up a small number of times. V and J are TRBV11-2 and TRBJ2-5; D is tentatively TRBD1 or TRBD2 (6 bases each). The V end lost 4 bases, the J end lost 6 bases, and 18 bases lay between the germline ends. The CDR3 sequence is 15 residues long. Germline V CDR1 and CDR2: SGHAT, FQNNGV. CDR3 amino acids: CASSYGRGEVKTQYF. The CDR3 bases are TGTGCCAGCAGCTATGGAAGGGGGGAAGTAAAGACCCAGTACTTC.

This clonotype was counted ten times or more. The CDR3 nucleotides are TGTGCCAGCTCTTTCAGGGGGGATGAAAAACTGTTTTTT. Translation: CASSFRGDEKLFF. The J gene is TRBJ1-4, the V gene TRBV7-8; 7 bases are a match to TRBD1. The J segment lost 6 bases and the V segment lost 8 bases, leaving 6 bases of the junction unmatched. The CDR3 extends over 13 amino acids. From germline, CDR1 is SGHVS and CDR2 FQNEAQ. The full variable domain, rest sourced from reference TRBV7-8 and TRBJ1-4, is GAGVSQSPRYKVAKRGQDVALRCDPISGHVSLFWYQQALGQGPEFLTYFQNEAQLDKSGLPSDRFFAERPEGSVSTLKIQRTQQEDSAVYLCASSFRGDEKLFFGSGTQLSVL.

The chain combines TRBV11-3 with TRBJ2-7, with D maybe TRBD2 (5 bases). This CDR3 has 15 residues. Germline-derived CDR1 and CDR2 are SGHNT and YENEEA. Between the trimmed V and J ends, which lost 1 base and 2 bases, there was a span of 12 bases. The CDR3 region is CASSLGSARTYEQYF. The CDR3 nucleotides read TGTGCCAGCAGCTTAGGTAGCGCACGTACCTACGAGCAGTACTTC.

The table lists this clonotype with a few counts. CDR3 nucleotide sequence: TGCGCCAGCAGCTTGGACTCCCCCTCTGGGGCCAACGTCCTGACTTTC. It codes for CASSLDSPSGANVLTF. The chain couples TRBV5-1 to TRBJ2-6; D ambiguous. The CDR3 is 16 amino acids. The germline gives CDR1 SGHRS, CDR2 YFSETQ. The germline V and J ends were trimmed by 0 bases and 0 bases, with 7 bases remaining between them.

This clonotype was counted a few times. The rearrangement links TRBV7-6 to TRBJ1-5; 9 bases fit TRBD1. This CDR3 has 16 amino acids. V shed 5 bases, J shed 6 bases, and the junction held 11 bases outside the gene matches. Germline V gene lookup returns CDR1 SGHVS and CDR2 FNYEAQ. CDR3 region: CASSQRWTGVPQPQHF. Written as DNA, the CDR3 is TGTGCCAGCAGCCAACGATGGACAGGGGTGCCTCAGCCCCAGCATTTT. Filled out from reference TRBV7-6 and TRBJ1-5, the complete variable domain reads GAGVSQSPRYKVTKRGQDVALRCDPISGHVSLYWYRQALGQGPEFLTYFNYEAQQDKSGLPNDRFSAERPEGSISTLTIQRTEQRDSAMYRCASSQRWTGVPQPQHFGDGTRLSIL.

This clonotype was picked up many times. The chain has TRBV6-1 and TRBJ1-4; TRBD1 is a possible D gene (5 bases). Deletions cut 1 base from V and 5 bases from J, with 17 bases between. The CDR3 runs to 17 residues. CDR1 and CDR2 (germline): MNHNS, SASEGT. The CDR3 region is CASSEGQFEYWNEKLFF. The CDR3 nucleotides are TGTGCCAGCAGTGAAGGACAGTTCGAGTATTGGAATGAAAAACTGTTTTTT.

The chain is built from TRBV30 and TRBJ2-3; D unresolved. Germline-derived CDR1 and CDR2 are GTSNPN and SVGIG (reference sequence). The CDR3 is made up of 15 amino acids. V was trimmed by 5 bases and J by 1 base, leaving 16 bases between them. CDR3 DNA: TGTGCCTGGGCATTACCCTCAAAGGGCACAGATACGCAGTATTTT. Translated: CAWALPSKGTDTQYF.